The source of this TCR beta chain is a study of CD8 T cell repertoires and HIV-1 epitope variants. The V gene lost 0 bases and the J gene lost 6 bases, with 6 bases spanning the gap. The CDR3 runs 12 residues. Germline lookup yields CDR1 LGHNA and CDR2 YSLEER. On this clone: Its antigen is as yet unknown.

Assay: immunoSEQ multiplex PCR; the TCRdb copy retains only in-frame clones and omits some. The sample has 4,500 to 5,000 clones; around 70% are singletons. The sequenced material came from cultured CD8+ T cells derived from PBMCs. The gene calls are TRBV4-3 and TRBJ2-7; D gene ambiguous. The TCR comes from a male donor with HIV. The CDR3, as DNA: TGCGCCAGCAGCCAAGATGGTGCCGAGCAGTACTTC. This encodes CASSQDGAEQYF.